The 4 T cell receptor beta chains below come from one sample, sequenced in a study of T cell repertoires in cytomegalovirus infection. TCRdb reprocessed the reads via MiXCR and lists one record per CDR3 protein. The repertoire holds 680,000 or so distinct CDR3 sequences, with less than 40% as singletons. Sequenced: PBMCs. Receptors originate from a human donor in good health (CMV status not recorded). Some clones in this sample may be carry-over from other donors' samples.

This clonotype appeared a few times. The chain employs TRBV14 and TRBJ2-1; D gene unclear. V lost 0 bases and J 1 base, leaving 4 bases between the germline ends. CDR1 is SGHDN and CDR2 is FVKESK in the germline V gene. The length of the CDR3 is 14 residues. The DNA of the CDR3 is TGTGCCAGCAGCCAAGACCGGTCCTACAATGAGCAGTTCTTC. This gives the protein CASSQDRSYNEQFF.

This clonotype was observed a few times. This chain connects TRBV28 to TRBJ1-1; D perhaps matches TRBD1 (5 bases). The CDR3 has 14 amino acids. V lost 7 bases to trimming and J lost 8 bases, with 20 bases between them. Looked up from germline, CDR1 is MDHEN and CDR2 is SYDVKM. CDR3 protein: CASNPRRLGLEAFF. The CDR3, as DNA: TGTGCCAGCAACCCGCGGAGGTTGGGGCTGGAAGCTTTCTTT.

This clonotype has a handful of counts. The genes are TRBV11-1 and TRBJ2-5; TRBD2 agrees at 9 bases. The CDR3 has 15 amino acids. V was clipped by 3 bases and J by 5 bases; unmatched bases: 7. Germline values: CDR1 SGHAT, CDR2 FQDESV (reference sequence). The CDR3 sequence: CASSLRLAAVETQYF. DNA of the CDR3: TGTGCCAGCAGCTTGAGACTAGCGGCGGTGGAGACCCAGTACTTC.

This clonotype has more than one count but fewer than ten. Germline and junction disagree at one end, which may indicate a read error. This chain links TRBV7-2 with TRBJ2-7, with D unresolved. The CDR3 runs 15 residues. Germline CDR1 and CDR2: SGHTA and FQGNSA. The CDR3, as DNA: TGTGCCAGCAGCTTAGGCTCAAGGACGTGGTACGGGCAGTACTTC. This sequence encodes CASSLGSRTWYGQYF.